This TCR beta chain came from a study of T-cell reconstitution after alpha-beta-depleted transplantation in children. This clonotype was counted only a few times. Its antigen is unknown. Whole-study findings and limits: Several patients had high TCRbeta diversity at day 60; it came from surviving recipient T cells and thymic progenitors. Expanded graft clones, several hundred of them, were reportedly the source of alpha-beta T cells about two months after transplant.

Preparation of the TCRbeta library was carried out with unique molecular identifiers. TCRdb analysed the PCR reads with MiXCR anew, one entry per CDR3 protein. The data contain about 460,000 distinct CDR3 sequences, 11% of them singletons. The V gene lost 7 bases and the J gene lost 0 bases, with 13 bases spanning the gap. The CDR3 is made up of 14 amino acids. From germline, CDR1 is DFQATT and CDR2 SNEGSKA (reference sequence). The chain employs TRBV20-1 and TRBJ2-1; D remains unclear. This clonotype was obtained from a female patient aged 2-9 years who had a stem cell transplant for aplastic anemia, so the T cells may come from the graft donor. The sequences come from PBMCs, mostly from graft donor cells, collected 180 days after TCRalphabeta/CD19-depleted stem cell transplant. CDR3 protein: CSVPSGPSYNEQFF. CDR3 DNA sequence: TGCAGTGTCCCCAGTGGGCCCTCCTACAATGAGCAGTTCTTC.